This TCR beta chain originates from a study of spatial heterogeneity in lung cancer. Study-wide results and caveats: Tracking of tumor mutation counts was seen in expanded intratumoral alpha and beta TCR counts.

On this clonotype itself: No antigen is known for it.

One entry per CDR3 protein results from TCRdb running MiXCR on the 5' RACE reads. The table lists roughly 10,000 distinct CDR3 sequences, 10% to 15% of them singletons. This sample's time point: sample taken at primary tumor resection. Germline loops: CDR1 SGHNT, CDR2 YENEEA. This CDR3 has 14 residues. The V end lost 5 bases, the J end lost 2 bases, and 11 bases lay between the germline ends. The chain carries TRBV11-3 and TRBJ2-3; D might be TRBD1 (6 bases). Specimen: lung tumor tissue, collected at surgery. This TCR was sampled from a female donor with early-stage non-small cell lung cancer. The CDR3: CASSAQGHTDTQYF. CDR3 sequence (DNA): TGTGCCAGCAGCGCTCAGGGACACACAGATACGCAGTATTTT.